This T cell receptor (beta chain) was captured in a study of CD8 T cells in ankylosing spondylitis. V was trimmed by 8 bases and J by 7 bases, leaving 18 bases between them. This CDR3 is 13 amino acids long. Germline V lookup: CDR1 MDHEN, CDR2 SYDVKM. TCRdb reprocessed the 5' RACE reads with MiXCR, giving one entry per CDR3 protein. The sample has about 320,000 distinct CDR3 sequences, approximately 10% seen once; the top ten hold roughly a tenth. The clonotype originates from a female donor with ankylosing spondylitis or in good health (not recorded which). The source material was blood, either unsorted or a sorted T cell fraction (not recorded which). V usage is TRBV28 and J usage is TRBJ2-7; a possible D gene is TRBD2 (5 bases). CDR3 in amino acids: CASLGVLSGEQYF. For the CDR3, the DNA is TGTGCCAGCCTCGGGGTCCTCTCGGGGGAGCAGTACTTC.